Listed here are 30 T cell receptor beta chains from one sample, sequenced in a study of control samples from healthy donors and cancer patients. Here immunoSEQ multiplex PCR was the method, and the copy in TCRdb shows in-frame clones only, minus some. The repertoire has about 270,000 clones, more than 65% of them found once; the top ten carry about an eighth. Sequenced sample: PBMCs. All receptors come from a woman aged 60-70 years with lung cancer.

The CDR3 loop is CASRALAEPYEQYF. The CDR3 coding sequence is TGTGCCAGCAGAGCACTAGCGGAACCTTACGAGCAGTACTTC. The chain employs TRBV6-5 and TRBJ2-7, with TRBD2 matching 8 bases. The CDR3 sequence is 14 residues long. Germline lookup yields CDR1 MNHEY and CDR2 SVGAGI. The ends lost 6 bases at V and 4 bases at J; junction bases unmatched: 8.

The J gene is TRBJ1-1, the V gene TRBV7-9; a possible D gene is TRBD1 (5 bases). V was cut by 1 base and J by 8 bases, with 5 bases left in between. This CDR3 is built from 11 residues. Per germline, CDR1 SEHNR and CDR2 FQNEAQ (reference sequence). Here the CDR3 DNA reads TGTGCCAGCAGCTTAGAGGGGGAAGCTTTCTTT. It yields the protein CASSLEGEAFF.

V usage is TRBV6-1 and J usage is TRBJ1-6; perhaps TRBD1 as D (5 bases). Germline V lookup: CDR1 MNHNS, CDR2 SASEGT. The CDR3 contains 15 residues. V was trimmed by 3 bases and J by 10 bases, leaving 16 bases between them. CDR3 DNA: TGTGCCAGCAGTGACCTTCCGGGGGGTCAATCACCCCTCCACTTT. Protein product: CASSDLPGGQSPLHF.

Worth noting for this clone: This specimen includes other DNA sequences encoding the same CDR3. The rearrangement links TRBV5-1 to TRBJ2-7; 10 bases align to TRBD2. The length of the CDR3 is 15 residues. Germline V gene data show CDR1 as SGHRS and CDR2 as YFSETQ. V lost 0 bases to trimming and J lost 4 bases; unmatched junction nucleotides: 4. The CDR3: CASSLDTSGVYEQYF. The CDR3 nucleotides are TGCGCCAGCAGCTTGGATACTAGCGGGGTTTACGAGCAGTACTTC.

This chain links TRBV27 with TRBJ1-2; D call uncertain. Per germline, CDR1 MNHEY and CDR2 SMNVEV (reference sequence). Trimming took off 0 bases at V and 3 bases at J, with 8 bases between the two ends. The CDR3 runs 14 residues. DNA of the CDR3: TGTGCCAGCAGTTTATCCTGGGTAGACTATGGCTACACCTTC. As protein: CASSLSWVDYGYTF.

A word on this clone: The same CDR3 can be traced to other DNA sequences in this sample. The CDR3 loop is CASSPGQTNTEAFF. CDR3 sequence (DNA): TGTGCCAGCAGCCCCGGACAGACGAACACTGAAGCTTTCTTT. This sequence joins TRBV5-4 and TRBJ1-1, with TRBD1 as a possible D gene (6 bases). V lost 4 bases and J lost 1, with 11 bases in between. The CDR3 runs 14 residues. CDR1 and CDR2 from the germline V gene are SGHNT and YYREEE (reference sequence).

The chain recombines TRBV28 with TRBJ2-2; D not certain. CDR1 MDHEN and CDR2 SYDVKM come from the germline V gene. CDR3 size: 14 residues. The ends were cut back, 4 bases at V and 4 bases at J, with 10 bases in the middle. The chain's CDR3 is CASSSGTRTGELFF. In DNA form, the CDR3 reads TGTGCCAGCAGTTCTGGCACACGCACCGGGGAGCTGTTTTTT.

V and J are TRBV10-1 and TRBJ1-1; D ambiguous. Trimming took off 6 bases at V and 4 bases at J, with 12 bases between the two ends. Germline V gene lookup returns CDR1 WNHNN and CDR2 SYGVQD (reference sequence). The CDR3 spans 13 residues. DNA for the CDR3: TGCGCCAGCAGGTTTGGGGTTGGCACTGAAGCTTTCTTT. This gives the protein CASRFGVGTEAFF.

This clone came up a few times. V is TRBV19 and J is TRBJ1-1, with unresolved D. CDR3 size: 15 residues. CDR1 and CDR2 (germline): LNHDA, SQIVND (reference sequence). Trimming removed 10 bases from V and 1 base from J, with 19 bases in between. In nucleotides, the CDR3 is TGTGCCACCACCCCTTCGCGTTCAGGGAACACTGAAGCTTTCTTT. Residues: CATTPSRSGNTEAFF.

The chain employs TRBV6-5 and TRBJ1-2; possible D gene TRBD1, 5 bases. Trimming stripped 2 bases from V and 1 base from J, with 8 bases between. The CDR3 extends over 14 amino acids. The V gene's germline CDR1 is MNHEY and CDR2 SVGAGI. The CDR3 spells CASSYNGGNYGYTF. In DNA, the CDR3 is TGTGCCAGCAGTTACAACGGGGGTAACTATGGCTACACCTTC.

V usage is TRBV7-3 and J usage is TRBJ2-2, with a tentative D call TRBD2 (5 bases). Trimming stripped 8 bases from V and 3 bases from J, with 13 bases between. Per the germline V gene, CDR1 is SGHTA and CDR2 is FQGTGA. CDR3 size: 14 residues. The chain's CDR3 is CASATKADTGELFF. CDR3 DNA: TGTGCCAGCGCTACAAAAGCGGACACCGGGGAGCTGTTTTTT. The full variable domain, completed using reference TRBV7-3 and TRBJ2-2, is GAGVSQTPSNKVTEKGKYVELRCDPISGHTALYWYRQSLGQGPEFLIYFQGTGAADDSGLPNDRFFAVRPEGSVSTLKIQRTERGDSAVYLCASATKADTGELFFGEGSRLTVL.

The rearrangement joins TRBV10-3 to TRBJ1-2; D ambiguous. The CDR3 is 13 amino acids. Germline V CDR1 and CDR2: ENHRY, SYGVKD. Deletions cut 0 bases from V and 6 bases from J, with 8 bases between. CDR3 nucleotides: TGTGCCATCAGTGAGTCGAAAGGGAATGGCTACACCTTC. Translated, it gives CAISESKGNGYTF.

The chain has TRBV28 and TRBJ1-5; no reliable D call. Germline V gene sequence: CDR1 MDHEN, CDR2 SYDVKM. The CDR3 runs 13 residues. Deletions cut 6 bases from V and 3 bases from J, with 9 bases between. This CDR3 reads CASRVQNNQPQHF. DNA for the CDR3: TGTGCCAGCAGGGTGCAGAACAATCAGCCCCAGCATTTT.

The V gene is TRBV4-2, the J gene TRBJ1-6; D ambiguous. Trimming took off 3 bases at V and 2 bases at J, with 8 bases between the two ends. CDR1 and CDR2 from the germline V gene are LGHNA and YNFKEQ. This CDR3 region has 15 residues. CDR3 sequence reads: CASSQQQTYNSPLHF. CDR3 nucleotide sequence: TGTGCCAGCAGCCAGCAGCAAACCTATAATTCACCCCTCCACTTT.

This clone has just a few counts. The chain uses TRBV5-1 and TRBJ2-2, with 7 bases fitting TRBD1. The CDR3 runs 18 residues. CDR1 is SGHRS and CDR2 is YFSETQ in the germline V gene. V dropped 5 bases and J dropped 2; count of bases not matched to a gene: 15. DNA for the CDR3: TGCGCCAGCAGGACCGGGACAGATACTCTCCGAAACACCGGGGAGCTGTTTTTT. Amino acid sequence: CASRTGTDTLRNTGELFF. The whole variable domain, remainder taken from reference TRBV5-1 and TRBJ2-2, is KAGVTQTPRYLIKTRGQQVTLSCSPISGHRSVSWYQQTPGQGLQFLFEYFSETQRNKGNFPGRFSGRQFSNSRSEMNVSTLELGDSALYLCASRTGTDTLRNTGELFFGEGSRLTVL.

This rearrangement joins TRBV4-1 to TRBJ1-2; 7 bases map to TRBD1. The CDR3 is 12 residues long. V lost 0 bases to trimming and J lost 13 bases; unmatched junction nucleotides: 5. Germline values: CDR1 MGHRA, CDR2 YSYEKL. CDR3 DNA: TGCGCCAGCAGCCAAGAGGGACAGAGCCGCACCTTC. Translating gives CASSQEGQSRTF.

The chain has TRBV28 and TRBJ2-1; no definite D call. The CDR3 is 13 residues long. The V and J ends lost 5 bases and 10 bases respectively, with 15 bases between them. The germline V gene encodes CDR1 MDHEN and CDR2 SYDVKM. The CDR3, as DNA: TGTGCCAGCAGTCCTCGGACCTCTAGGGAGCAGTTCTTC. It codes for CASSPRTSREQFF.

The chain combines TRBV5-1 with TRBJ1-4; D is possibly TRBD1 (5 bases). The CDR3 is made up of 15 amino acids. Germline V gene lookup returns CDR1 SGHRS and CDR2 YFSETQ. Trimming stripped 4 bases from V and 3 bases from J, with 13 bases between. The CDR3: CASSQERGANEKLFF. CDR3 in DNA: TGCGCCAGCAGCCAGGAGAGGGGTGCTAATGAAAAACTGTTTTTT.

In DNA, the CDR3 is TGTGCCAGCAGCCATCTAGCCGGGAGGCACTCCTACAATGAGCAGTTCTTC. Translated: CASSHLAGRHSYNEQFF. The chain uses TRBV14 and TRBJ2-1; 7 bases fit TRBD2. The germline V gene has CDR1 SGHDN and CDR2 FVKESK. The junction had 8 bases not matched to a gene; V was cut back by 3 bases and J by 0 bases. The CDR3 has 17 amino acids.

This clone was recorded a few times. The CDR3 region is CASSEVGGSGGYTF. The CDR3 DNA reads TGTGCCAGCAGTGAAGTTGGAGGGTCCGGTGGCTACACCTTC. The rearrangement uses TRBV6-1 and TRBJ1-2; D uncertain. V was trimmed by 1 base and J by 7 bases, leaving 13 bases between them. Germline CDR1 reads MNHNS; CDR2 reads SASEGT. The CDR3 sequence is 14 residues long.

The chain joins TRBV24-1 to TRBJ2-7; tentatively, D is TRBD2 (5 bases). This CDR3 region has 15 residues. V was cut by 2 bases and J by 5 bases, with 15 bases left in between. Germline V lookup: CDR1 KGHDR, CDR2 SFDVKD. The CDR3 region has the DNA TGTGCCACCAGTGATTCGGGGAGAAATCTTCACGAGCAGTACTTC. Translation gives CATSDSGRNLHEQYF.

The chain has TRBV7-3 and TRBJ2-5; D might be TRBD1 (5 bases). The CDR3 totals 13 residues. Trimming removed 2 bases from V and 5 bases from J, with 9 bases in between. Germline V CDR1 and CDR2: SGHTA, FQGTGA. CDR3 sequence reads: CASSLGAVETQYF. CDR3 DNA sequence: TGTGCCAGCAGCTTAGGGGCTGTGGAGACCCAGTACTTC.

CDR3 DNA sequence: TGTGCCAGCAGTTCAGGGGGACGGTTTGGCTACACCTTC. Amino acid sequence: CASSSGGRFGYTF. V and J are TRBV12-3 or TRBV12-4 and TRBJ1-2, with 7 bases aligning to TRBD1. The CDR3 is 13 residues long. Trimming took 4 bases from V and 7 from J; bases not matched to a gene: 6.

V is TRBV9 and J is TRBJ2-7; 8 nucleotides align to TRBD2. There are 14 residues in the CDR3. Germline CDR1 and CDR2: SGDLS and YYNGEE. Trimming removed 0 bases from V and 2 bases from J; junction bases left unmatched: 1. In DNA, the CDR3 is TGTGCCAGCAGCGTAGATAGCGGGGCCTACGAGCAGTACTTC. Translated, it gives CASSVDSGAYEQYF.

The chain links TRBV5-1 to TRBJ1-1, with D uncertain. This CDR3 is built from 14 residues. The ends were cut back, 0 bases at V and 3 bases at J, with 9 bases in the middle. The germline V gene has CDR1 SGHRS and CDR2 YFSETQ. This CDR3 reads CASSLGELDTEAFF. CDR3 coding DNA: TGCGCCAGCAGCTTGGGGGAGCTGGACACTGAAGCTTTCTTT.

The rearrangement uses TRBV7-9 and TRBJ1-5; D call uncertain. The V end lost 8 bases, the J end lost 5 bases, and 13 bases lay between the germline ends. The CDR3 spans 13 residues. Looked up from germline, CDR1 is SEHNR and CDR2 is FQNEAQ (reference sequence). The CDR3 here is CASARGEDQPQHF. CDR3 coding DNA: TGTGCCAGCGCTCGTGGAGAAGATCAGCCCCAGCATTTT.

In nucleotides, the CDR3 is TGTGCCGCTCAGGAGTACCAAGAGACCCAGTACTTC. This sequence encodes CAAQEYQETQYF. The chain uses TRBV30 and TRBJ2-5; D gene unclear. Germline CDR1 reads GTSNPN; CDR2 reads SVGIG (reference sequence). V lost 8 bases and J lost 0, with 10 bases in between. The CDR3 contains 12 residues.

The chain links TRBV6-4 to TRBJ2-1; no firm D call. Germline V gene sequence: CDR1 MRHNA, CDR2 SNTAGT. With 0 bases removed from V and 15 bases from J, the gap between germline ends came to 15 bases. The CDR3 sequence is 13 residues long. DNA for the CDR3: TGTGCCAGCAGTGACTCGACCTACGGCGCCAGGTTCTTC. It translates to CASSDSTYGARFF.

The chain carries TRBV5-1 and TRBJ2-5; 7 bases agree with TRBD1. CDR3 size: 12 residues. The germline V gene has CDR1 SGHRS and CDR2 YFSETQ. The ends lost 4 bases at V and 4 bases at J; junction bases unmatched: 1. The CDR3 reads CASSTGAETQYF. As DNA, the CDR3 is TGCGCCAGCAGCACAGGGGCAGAGACCCAGTACTTC.

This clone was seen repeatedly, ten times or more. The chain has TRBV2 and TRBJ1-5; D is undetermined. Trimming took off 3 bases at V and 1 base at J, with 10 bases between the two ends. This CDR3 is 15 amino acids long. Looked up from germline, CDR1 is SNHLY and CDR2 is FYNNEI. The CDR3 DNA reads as TGTGCCAGCAGTGACCAGGCGTGGAGCAATCAGCCCCAGCATTTT. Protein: CASSDQAWSNQPQHF.